These T cell receptor beta chains were read from a single sample in a study of cytomegalovirus exposure and HLA in healthy donors. Repertoires were generated with immunoSEQ multiplex PCR, while TCRdb's copy carries only in-frame clones and drops some. The sample consists of about 82,000 clones, more than 60% of them appearing once. The sample consisted of PBMCs. These receptors all come from a human donor in good health. Both conserved end residues are part of each CDR3. Each record gives: V gene, D gene, clone size, J gene, CDR3 protein, CDR3 DNA. A D gene is named only where the DNA matches it firmly. Clone size, where shown, is once, few, many, or a class for clones that have expanded.

V gene: TRBV2
D gene: -
clone size: -
J gene: TRBJ1-5
CDR3 protein: CASSGSRSNQPQHF
CDR3 DNA: TGTGCCAGCAGTGGATCGCGGAGCAATCAGCCCCAGCATTTT

V gene: TRBV6-4
D gene: TRBD2
clone size: -
J gene: TRBJ2-3
CDR3 protein: CASSEAGGTDTQYF
CDR3 DNA: TGTGCCAGCAGTGAAGCGGGGGGCACAGATACGCAGTATTTT

V gene: TRBV29-1
D gene: -
clone size: -
J gene: TRBJ2-1
CDR3 protein: CSASTVSNEQFF
CDR3 DNA: TGCAGCGCCTCGACAGTTTCCAATGAGCAGTTCTTC

V gene: TRBV5-8
D gene: TRBD1
clone size: -
J gene: TRBJ1-2
CDR3 protein: CASSPRDREISYGYTF
CDR3 DNA: TGTGCCAGCAGCCCCCGGGACAGGGAGATATCGTATGGCTACACCTTC

V gene: TRBV10-3
D gene: TRBD2
clone size: -
J gene: TRBJ2-1
CDR3 protein: CATGTSGESFSYNEQFF
CDR3 DNA: TGTGCCACTGGGACTAGCGGGGAGTCTTTCTCCTACAATGAGCAGTTCTTC

V gene: TRBV6-4
D gene: TRBD1
clone size: many
J gene: TRBJ2-3
CDR3 protein: CASSDSKQGSTDTQYF
CDR3 DNA: TGTGCCAGCAGTGACTCGAAACAGGGGAGCACAGATACGCAGTATTTT

V gene: TRBV5-1
D gene: TRBD1
clone size: -
J gene: TRBJ2-7
CDR3 protein: CASSTVQGATYEQYF
CDR3 DNA: TGCGCCAGCAGCACAGTACAGGGGGCGACGTACGAGCAGTACTTC

V gene: TRBV27
D gene: TRBD2
clone size: -
J gene: TRBJ2-7
CDR3 protein: CASSFIGGSEQYF
CDR3 DNA: TGTGCCAGCAGTTTCATCGGGGGGTCCGAGCAGTACTTC

V gene: TRBV7-2
D gene: -
clone size: few
J gene: TRBJ2-3
CDR3 protein: CASSLYGADTQYF
CDR3 DNA: TGTGCCAGCAGCTTATACGGAGCAGATACGCAGTATTTT

V gene: TRBV6-1
D gene: -
clone size: -
J gene: TRBJ1-1
CDR3 protein: CASRPQGTEAFF
CDR3 DNA: TGTGCCAGCAGACCACAGGGCACTGAAGCTTTCTTT

V gene: TRBV5-4
D gene: -
clone size: few
J gene: TRBJ2-5
CDR3 protein: CASSFGGKTQYF
CDR3 DNA: TGTGCCAGCAGCTTCGGGGGTAAGACCCAGTACTTC

V gene: TRBV9
D gene: TRBD1
clone size: -
J gene: TRBJ1-5
CDR3 protein: CASSVPQGNNQPQHF
CDR3 DNA: TGTGCCAGCAGCGTACCACAGGGGAACAATCAGCCCCAGCATTTT

V gene: TRBV6-5
D gene: -
clone size: once
J gene: TRBJ1-3
CDR3 protein: CASSYSPAGSGNTIYF
CDR3 DNA: TGTGCCAGCAGTTACTCCCCGGCGGGGTCTGGAAACACCATATATTTT

V gene: TRBV5-1
D gene: -
clone size: -
J gene: TRBJ1-1
CDR3 protein: CASSLGPGANTEAFF
CDR3 DNA: TGCGCCAGCAGCTTGGGCCCAGGGGCGAACACTGAAGCTTTCTTT

V gene: TRBV15
D gene: -
clone size: -
J gene: TRBJ1-6
CDR3 protein: CATSSKQGLNSPLHF
CDR3 DNA: TGTGCCACCAGCAGTAAACAGGGCCTCAATTCACCCCTCCACTTT

V gene: TRBV10-2
D gene: -
clone size: -
J gene: TRBJ2-1
CDR3 protein: CASSEPRWEQFF
CDR3 DNA: TGCGCCAGCAGTGAGCCGAGATGGGAGCAGTTCTTC

V gene: TRBV19
D gene: -
clone size: -
J gene: TRBJ1-2
CDR3 protein: CASSMVAETNYGYTF
CDR3 DNA: TGTGCCAGTAGTATGGTCGCGGAAACTAACTATGGCTACACCTTC

V gene: TRBV4-1
D gene: TRBD1
clone size: once
J gene: TRBJ2-5
CDR3 protein: CASSQDGTGVLKTQYF
CDR3 DNA: TGCGCCAGCAGCCAAGATGGGACAGGGGTATTGAAGACCCAGTACTTC

V gene: TRBV5-6
D gene: -
clone size: -
J gene: TRBJ2-7
CDR3 protein: CASSHKGQAALVYEQYF
CDR3 DNA: TGTGCCAGCAGCCATAAGGGGCAGGCAGCCCTGGTCTACGAGCAGTACTTC

V gene: TRBV7-7
D gene: -
clone size: -
J gene: TRBJ2-7
CDR3 protein: CASSLSPGSPEQYF
CDR3 DNA: TGTGCCAGCAGCTTAAGCCCTGGGAGTCCCGAGCAGTACTTC

V gene: TRBV5-1
D gene: -
clone size: -
J gene: TRBJ1-3
CDR3 protein: CASSTGGSAGNTIYF
CDR3 DNA: TGCGCCAGCAGCACCGGGGGATCCGCTGGAAACACCATATATTTT

V gene: TRBV29-1
D gene: -
clone size: -
J gene: TRBJ1-3
CDR3 protein: CSVYGPGNTIYF
CDR3 DNA: TGCAGCGTTTATGGGCCTGGAAACACCATATATTTT